This T cell receptor beta chain derives from a study of blood T cell repertoires in COVID-19. Cohorts were determined from participant-reported clinical history. Libraries were prepared by immunoSEQ multiplex PCR; TCRdb keeps only in-frame clonotypes and omits some of them. Counted here are roughly 190,000 clones, around 87% occurring once; the ten biggest clones make up 20% to 25%. The CDR3 length is 17 residues. The germline CDR1 and CDR2 sequences are ENHRY and SYGVKD. V gave up 3 bases and J gave up 0 bases; unmatched junction bases: 6. The chain joins TRBV10-3 to TRBJ2-5; 11 nucleotides align to TRBD2. The source material was PBMCs or T cells enriched from blood (not recorded which). The receptor was isolated from a woman aged 40 to 50 in a cohort exposed to, infected with or recovered from COVID-19 (not recorded which). CDR3 DNA sequence: TGTGCCATCAGTGAACGGACTAGCGGGTTGTACCAAGAGACCCAGTACTTC. Its translation: CAISERTSGLYQETQYF.